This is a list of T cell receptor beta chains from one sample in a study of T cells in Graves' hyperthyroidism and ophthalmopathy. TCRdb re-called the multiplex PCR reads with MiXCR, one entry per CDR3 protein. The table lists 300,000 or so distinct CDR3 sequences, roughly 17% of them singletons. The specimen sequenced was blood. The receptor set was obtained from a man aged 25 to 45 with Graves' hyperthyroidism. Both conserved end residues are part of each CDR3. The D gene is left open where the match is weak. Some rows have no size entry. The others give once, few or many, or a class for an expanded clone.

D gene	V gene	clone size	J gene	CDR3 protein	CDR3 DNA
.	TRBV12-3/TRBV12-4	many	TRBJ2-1	CASRASPSSYNEQFF	TGTGCCAGCAGGGCTAGCCCAAGCTCCTACAATGAGCAGTTCTTC
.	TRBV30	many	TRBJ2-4	CAWSTGRAANIQYF	TGTGCCTGGTCGACAGGAAGGGCAGCAAACATTCAGTACTTC
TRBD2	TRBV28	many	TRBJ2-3	CASTLTGGRADTQYF	TGTGCCAGCACGCTCACCGGCGGGAGGGCCGATACGCAGTATTTT
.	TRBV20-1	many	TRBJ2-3	CSANLRTDTQYF	TGCAGTGCAAATTTACGCACAGATACGCAGTATTTT
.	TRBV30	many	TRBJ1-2	CAWTPDSNYGYTF	TGTGCCTGGACCCCGGACAGTAACTATGGCTACACCTTC
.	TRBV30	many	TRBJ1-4	CAWSPTAAMPTGEKLFF	TGTGCCTGGAGTCCTACAGCTGCAATGCCCACAGGGGAAAAACTGTTTTTT
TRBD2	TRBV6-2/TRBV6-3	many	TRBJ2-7	CASSWTASGTYEQYF	TGTGCCAGCAGTTGGACCGCTAGCGGGACCTACGAGCAGTACTTC
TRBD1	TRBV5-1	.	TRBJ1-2	CASSARDRGGYGYTF	TGCGCCAGCAGCGCCCGGGACAGGGGAGGCTATGGCTACACCTTC
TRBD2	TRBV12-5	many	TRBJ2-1	CASGLAVRWGPAGGSGEQFF	TGTGCTAGTGGTTTGGCCGTCAGGTGGGGGCCAGCGGGAGGATCGGGTGAGCAGTTCTTC
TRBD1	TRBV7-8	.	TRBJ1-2	CASSLGQGAMVGYTF	TGTGCCAGCAGCTTAGGGCAGGGGGCGATGGTTGGCTACACCTTC
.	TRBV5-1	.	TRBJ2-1	CASSSGDDPYNEQFF	TGCGCCAGCAGCTCTGGGGATGATCCCTACAATGAGCAGTTCTTC
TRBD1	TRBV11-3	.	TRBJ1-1	CASSLTGGYTEAFF	TGTGCCAGCAGCCTAACAGGGGGCTATACTGAAGCTTTCTTT
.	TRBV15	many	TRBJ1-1	CATANHVGVNTEAFF	TGTGCCACCGCTAACCATGTGGGAGTGAACACTGAAGCTTTCTTT
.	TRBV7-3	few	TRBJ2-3	CASSLQLATDTQYF	TGTGCCAGCAGCCTCCAGCTAGCTACAGATACGCAGTATTTT